This TCR beta chain was recovered during a study of blood T cell repertoires in COVID-19. This CDR3 contains 15 residues. V lost 2 bases, J lost 3 bases, and 14 bases lay in between. Per the germline V gene, CDR1 is SGHRS and CDR2 is YFSETQ. Measured with immunoSEQ multiplex PCR; TCRdb has only the in-frame clones, and not every one. Here the sample spans under 300,000 clones, 80% to 90% being singletons. Material for sequencing was peripheral blood. The sequence derives from a woman aged 70 to 79 with acute or convalescent COVID-19. This sequence joins TRBV5-1 and TRBJ1-2; tentative D call: TRBD1 (5 bases). The CDR3 DNA reads as TGCGCCAGCAGCTTCCTTCAGGGAGGAGACTATGGCTACACCTTC. It codes for CASSFLQGGDYGYTF.